This T cell receptor beta chain was observed in a study of OX40 agonist ivuxolimab in advanced cancers. Study overall: Dose-escalation patients suffered from hepatocellular carcinoma, melanoma, renal cell or head and neck cancer. A history of anti-PD-1, anti-PD-L1 or anti-CTLA-4 therapy was acceptable, and 30% to 45% had some. Study observations and caveats: CD8+ T cells showed, on average, more clonal expansion than CD4+ cells. Partial responders receiving 0.1-3.0 mg/kg showed among the lowest clonal expansion.

Generated by immunoSEQ multiplex PCR, the TCRdb table keeps only in-frame clones and is missing some. Here the sample spans about 42,000 clones, 85% to 90% being singletons. Trimming left V 8 bases short and J 3 bases short, with 13 bases between. Germline V gene sequence: CDR1 MNHEY, CDR2 SVGAGI. The length of the CDR3 is 13 residues. About this clone itself: As yet, its antigen is unknown.

Sample: CD4+ or CD8+ T cells sorted from blood, taken in a trial of the OX40 agonist ivuxolimab. This receptor was taken from an adult with an advanced solid tumor such as melanoma, head and neck, liver or kidney cancer. The genes are TRBV6-5 and TRBJ1-1, with TRBD1 as a possible D gene (6 bases). The CDR3 loop is CASYRAEDTEAFF. DNA of the CDR3: TGTGCCAGCTACAGGGCGGAGGACACTGAAGCTTTCTTT.